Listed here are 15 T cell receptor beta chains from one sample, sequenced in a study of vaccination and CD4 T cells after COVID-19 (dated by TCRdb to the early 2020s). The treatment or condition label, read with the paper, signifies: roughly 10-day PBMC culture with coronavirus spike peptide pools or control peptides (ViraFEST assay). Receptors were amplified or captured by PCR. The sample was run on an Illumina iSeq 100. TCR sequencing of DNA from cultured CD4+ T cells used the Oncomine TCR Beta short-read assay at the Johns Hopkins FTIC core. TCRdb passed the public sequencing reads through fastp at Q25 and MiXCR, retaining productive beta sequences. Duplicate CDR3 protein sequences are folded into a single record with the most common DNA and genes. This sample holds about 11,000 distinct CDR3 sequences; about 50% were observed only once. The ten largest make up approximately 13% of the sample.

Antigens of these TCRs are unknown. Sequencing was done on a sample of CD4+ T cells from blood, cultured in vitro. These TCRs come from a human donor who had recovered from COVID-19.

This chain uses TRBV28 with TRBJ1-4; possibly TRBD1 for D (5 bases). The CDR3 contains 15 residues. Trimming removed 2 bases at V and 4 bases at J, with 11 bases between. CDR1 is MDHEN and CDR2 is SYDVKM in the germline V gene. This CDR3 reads CASSLGVQVNEKLFF. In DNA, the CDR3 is TGTGCCAGCAGTTTAGGGGTACAGGTTAATGAAAAACTGTTTTTT.

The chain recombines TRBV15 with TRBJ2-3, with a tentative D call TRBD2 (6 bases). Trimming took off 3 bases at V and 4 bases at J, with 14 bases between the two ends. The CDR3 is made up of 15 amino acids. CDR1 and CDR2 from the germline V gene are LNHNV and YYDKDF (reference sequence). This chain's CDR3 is CATSSRGRTADTQYF. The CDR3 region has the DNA TGTGCCACCAGCAGCCGGGGGAGAACCGCAGATACGCAGTATTTT.

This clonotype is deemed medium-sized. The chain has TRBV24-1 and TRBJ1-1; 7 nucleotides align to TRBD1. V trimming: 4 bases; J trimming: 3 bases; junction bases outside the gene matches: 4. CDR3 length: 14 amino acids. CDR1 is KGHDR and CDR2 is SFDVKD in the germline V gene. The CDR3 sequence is CATSEGDRYTEAFF. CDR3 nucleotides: TGTGCCACCAGTGAAGGGGACAGATACACTGAAGCTTTCTTT.

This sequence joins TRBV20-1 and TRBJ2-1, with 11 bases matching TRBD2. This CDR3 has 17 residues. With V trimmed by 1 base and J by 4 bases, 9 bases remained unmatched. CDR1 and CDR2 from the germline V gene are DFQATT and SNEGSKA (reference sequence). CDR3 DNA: TGCAGTGCTAGAGGGGGAATAGCGGGAGGGCGGTACAATGAGCAGTTCTTC. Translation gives CSARGGIAGGRYNEQFF.

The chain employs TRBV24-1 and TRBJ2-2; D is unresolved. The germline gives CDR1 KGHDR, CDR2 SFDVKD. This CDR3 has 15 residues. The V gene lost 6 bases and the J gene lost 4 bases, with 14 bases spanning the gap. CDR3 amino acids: CATSSPFGVTGELFF. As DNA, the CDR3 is TGTGCCACCAGTTCCCCGTTCGGCGTCACCGGGGAGCTGTTTTTT.

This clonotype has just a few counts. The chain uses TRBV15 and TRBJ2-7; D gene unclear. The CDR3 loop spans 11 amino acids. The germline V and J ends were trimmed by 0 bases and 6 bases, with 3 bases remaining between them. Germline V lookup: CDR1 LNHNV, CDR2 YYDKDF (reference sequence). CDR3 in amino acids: CATSRELEQYF. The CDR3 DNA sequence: TGTGCCACCAGCAGAGAACTCGAGCAGTACTTC.

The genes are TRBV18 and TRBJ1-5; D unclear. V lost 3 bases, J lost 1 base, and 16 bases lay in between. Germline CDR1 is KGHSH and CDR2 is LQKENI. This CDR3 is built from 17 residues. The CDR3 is CASSPSLATLSNQPQHF. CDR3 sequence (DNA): TGTGCCAGCTCACCCAGCTTGGCTACACTCAGCAATCAGCCCCAGCATTTT.

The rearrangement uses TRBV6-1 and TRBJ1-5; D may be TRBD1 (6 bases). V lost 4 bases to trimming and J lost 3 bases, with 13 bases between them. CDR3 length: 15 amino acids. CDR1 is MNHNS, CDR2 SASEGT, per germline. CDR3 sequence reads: CASSANDRSNQPQHF. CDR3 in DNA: TGTGCCAGCAGTGCGAATGACAGGTCCAATCAGCCCCAGCATTTT.

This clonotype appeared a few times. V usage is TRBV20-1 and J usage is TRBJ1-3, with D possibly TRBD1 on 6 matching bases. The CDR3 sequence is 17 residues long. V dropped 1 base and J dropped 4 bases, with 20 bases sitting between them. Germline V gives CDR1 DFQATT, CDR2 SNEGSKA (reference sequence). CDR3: CSARALQGRGRGNTIYF. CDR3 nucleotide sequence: TGCAGTGCTAGAGCCCTACAGGGCAGGGGCCGCGGAAACACCATATATTTT.

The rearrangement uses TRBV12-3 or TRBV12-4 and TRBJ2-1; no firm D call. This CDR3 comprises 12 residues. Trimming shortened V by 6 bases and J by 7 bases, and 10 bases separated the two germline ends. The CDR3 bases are TGTGCCAGCAGCCTTAGCTCGAATGAGCAGTTCTTC. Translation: CASSLSSNEQFF.

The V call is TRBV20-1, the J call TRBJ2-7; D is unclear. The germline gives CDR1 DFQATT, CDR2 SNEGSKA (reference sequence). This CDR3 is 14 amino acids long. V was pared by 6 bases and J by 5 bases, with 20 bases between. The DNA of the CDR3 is TGCAGTGCGCTACAAGATGCTAAAGAAAACGAGCAGTACTTC. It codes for CSALQDAKENEQYF.

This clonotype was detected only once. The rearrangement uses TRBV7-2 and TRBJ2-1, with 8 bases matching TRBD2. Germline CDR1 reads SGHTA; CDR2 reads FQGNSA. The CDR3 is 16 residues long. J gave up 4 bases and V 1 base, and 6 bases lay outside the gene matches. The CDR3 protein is CASSLVTSGSYNEQFF. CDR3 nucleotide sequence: TGTGCCAGCAGCTTAGTTACTAGCGGATCTTACAATGAGCAGTTCTTC.

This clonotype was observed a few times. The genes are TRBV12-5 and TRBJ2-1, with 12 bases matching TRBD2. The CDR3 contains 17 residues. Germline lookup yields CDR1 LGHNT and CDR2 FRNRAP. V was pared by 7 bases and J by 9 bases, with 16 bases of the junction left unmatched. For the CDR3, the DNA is TGTGCTAGTGCTCCCTCAAAAGGACTAGCGGGAAGCACTGAGCAGTTCTTC. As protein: CASAPSKGLAGSTEQFF.

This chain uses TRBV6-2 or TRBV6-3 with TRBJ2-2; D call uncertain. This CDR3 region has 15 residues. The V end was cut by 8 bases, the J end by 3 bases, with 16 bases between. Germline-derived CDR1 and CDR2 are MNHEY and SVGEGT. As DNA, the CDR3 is TGTGCCAGCCGCGCCCCCTTCCGGGACACCGGGGAGCTGTTTTTT. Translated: CASRAPFRDTGELFF.

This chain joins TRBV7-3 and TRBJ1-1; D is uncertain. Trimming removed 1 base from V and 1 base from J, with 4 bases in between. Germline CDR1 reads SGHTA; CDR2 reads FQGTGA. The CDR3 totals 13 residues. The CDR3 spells CASSLMQNTEAFF. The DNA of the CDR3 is TGTGCCAGCAGCTTAATGCAGAACACTGAAGCTTTCTTT.